This T cell receptor beta chain stems from a study of T cell responses to AZD1222 COVID-19 vaccine. Germline V gene sequence: CDR1 MDHEN, CDR2 SYDVKM. The V and J ends lost 3 bases and 0 bases, in that order; junction bases with no gene match: 13. The CDR3 has 20 residues. This table comes from immunoSEQ multiplex PCR, and its TCRdb copy is limited to in-frame clones, with some not included. The sample yields 120,000 or so clones, roughly 90% seen once. This TCR was recovered from an adult in good health. Material: peripheral blood, obtained on day 0 of AZD1222 vaccination. J is TRBJ2-6 and V is TRBV28, with 8 bases aligning to TRBD2. The CDR3: CASSFLLRTSPNSGANVLTF. CDR3 DNA: TGTGCCAGCAGTTTCTTACTGAGGACTAGCCCGAACTCTGGGGCCAACGTCCTGACTTTC.